A selection of T cell receptor beta chains follows, all from one sample in a study of cytomegalovirus exposure and HLA in healthy donors. Sequencing was performed with immunoSEQ multiplex PCR; in TCRdb, only in-frame clones are kept and a portion is missing. The data show under 250,000 clones, over 65% seen once. Sequenced sample: PBMCs. Receptors were obtained from a woman aged 25 to 45 in good health and CMV-seronegative. Both conserved end residues are part of each CDR3. The D gene is left open where the match is weak. The size of a clone is reported for some rows only, either as once, few or many, or as a class for expanded clones.

d_call: NA
clone_size: NA
v_call: TRBV9
j_call: TRBJ2-5
cdr3_aa: CASSSRVFETQYF
cdr3_nt: TGTGCCAGCAGCTCCCGCGTTTTTGAGACCCAGTACTTC

d_call: NA
clone_size: once
v_call: TRBV6-6
j_call: TRBJ2-5
cdr3_aa: CASSAFAGELGETQYF
cdr3_nt: TGTGCCAGCAGCGCCTTCGCAGGGGAGTTAGGGGAGACCCAGTACTTC

d_call: NA
clone_size: NA
v_call: TRBV2
j_call: TRBJ2-2
cdr3_aa: CASSEGQFLGIGELFF
cdr3_nt: TGTGCCAGCAGTGAAGGGCAGTTCCTCGGGATCGGGGAGCTGTTTTTT

d_call: TRBD2
clone_size: NA
v_call: TRBV5-1
j_call: TRBJ2-3
cdr3_aa: CASSPRSGGTDTQYF
cdr3_nt: TGCGCCAGCAGCCCCCGGAGCGGGGGTACAGATACGCAGTATTTT

d_call: NA
clone_size: NA
v_call: TRBV5-4
j_call: TRBJ2-6
cdr3_aa: CASSLATMRSGANVLTF
cdr3_nt: TGTGCCAGCAGCTTGGCCACTATGCGTTCTGGGGCCAACGTCCTGACTTTC

d_call: NA
clone_size: NA
v_call: TRBV28
j_call: TRBJ2-7
cdr3_aa: CASGTWRHEQYF
cdr3_nt: TGTGCCTCGGGGACATGGCGCCACGAGCAGTACTTC

d_call: NA
clone_size: NA
v_call: TRBV28
j_call: TRBJ2-3
cdr3_aa: CASSPGAPGGQSTDTQYF
cdr3_nt: TGTGCCAGCAGCCCAGGCGCGCCTGGGGGCCAGAGCACAGATACGCAGTATTTT

d_call: NA
clone_size: NA
v_call: TRBV28
j_call: TRBJ1-5
cdr3_aa: CASSSTGTNQPQHF
cdr3_nt: TGTGCCAGCAGTTCCACAGGTACCAATCAGCCCCAGCATTTT

d_call: TRBD2
clone_size: NA
v_call: TRBV7-9
j_call: TRBJ2-7
cdr3_aa: CASSLEPSGRAEGEQYF
cdr3_nt: TGTGCCAGCAGCTTAGAACCTAGCGGGAGGGCCGAAGGCGAGCAGTACTTC

d_call: NA
clone_size: NA
v_call: TRBV7-9
j_call: TRBJ2-1
cdr3_aa: CASSHSALNEQFF
cdr3_nt: TGTGCCAGCAGTCACTCCGCCTTAAATGAGCAGTTCTTC

d_call: TRBD1
clone_size: NA
v_call: TRBV4-2
j_call: TRBJ1-2
cdr3_aa: CASSQATGEGNGYTF
cdr3_nt: TGTGCCAGCAGCCAAGCGACAGGGGAAGGGAATGGCTACACCTTC